This T cell receptor (beta chain) was identified during a study of T-cell reconstitution after alpha-beta-depleted transplantation in children. This clonotype has a count of ten or more. Unique molecular identifiers were incorporated into the prepared TCRbeta library. TCRdb independently ran MiXCR on the PCR reads; one entry per CDR3 protein. The sample lists more than 90,000 distinct CDR3 sequences, 7% to 9% occurring once. There are 16 residues in the CDR3. Germline loops: CDR1 DFQATT, CDR2 SNEGSKA (reference sequence). The V gene end was trimmed by 3 bases and the J gene end by 8 bases; junction bases not matched to a gene: 12.

The material was PBMCs from the stem cell graft donor, obtained from the stem cell graft. V usage is TRBV20-1 and J usage is TRBJ1-4; 10 bases match TRBD1. This sequence originates from a human donor who donated a stem cell graft to a child with congenital amegakaryocytic thrombocytopenia. The CDR3 reads CSARGQGPEEEEKLFF. Here the CDR3 DNA reads TGCAGTGCTAGGGGACAGGGGCCAGAGGAGGAAGAAAAACTGTTTTTT.